Sequencing of this TCR beta chain was carried out in a study of T-cell reconstitution after alpha-beta-depleted transplantation in children. Findings of the study overall: Recipient T cells and thymic progenitors that survived gave rise to the high TCRbeta diversity observed at day 60 in some patients. The origin of alpha-beta T cells about two months after transplant was reportedly several hundred expanded graft clones. A year post-transplant, T-cell counts and diversity derived mostly from newly produced T cells.

This clonotype was seen only a few times. Antigen unknown. The TCRbeta library was prepared with unique molecular identifiers. TCRdb reprocessed the PCR reads via MiXCR and lists one record per CDR3 protein. This table has more than 500,000 distinct CDR3 sequences, around 10% appearing once. The receptor's source is a female patient aged 2-15 years who had a stem cell transplant for aplastic anemia, so the T cells may come from the graft donor. Sequencing used PBMCs, mostly from graft donor cells, obtained 180 days after TCRalphabeta/CD19-depleted stem cell transplant.

DNA for the CDR3: TGTGCCAGCAGTTACTTGGGAGCCAACGTCCTGACTTTC. Protein sequence: CASSYLGANVLTF. V is TRBV6-5 and J is TRBJ2-6; D ambiguous. V lost 1 base, J lost 7 bases, and 5 bases lay in between. CDR1 and CDR2 (germline): MNHEY, SVGAGI. This CDR3 contains 13 residues.